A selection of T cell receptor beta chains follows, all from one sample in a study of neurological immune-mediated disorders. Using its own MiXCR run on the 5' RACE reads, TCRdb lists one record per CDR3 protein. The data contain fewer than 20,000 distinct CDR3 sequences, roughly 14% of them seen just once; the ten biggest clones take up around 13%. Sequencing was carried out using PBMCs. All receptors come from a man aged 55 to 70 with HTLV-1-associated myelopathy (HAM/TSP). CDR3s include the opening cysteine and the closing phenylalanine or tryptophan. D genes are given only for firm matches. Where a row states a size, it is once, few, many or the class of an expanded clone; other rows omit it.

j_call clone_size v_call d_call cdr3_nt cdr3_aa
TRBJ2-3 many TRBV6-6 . TGTGCCAGCAGTTACCCCGGGACATCTGGGGTTAACACAGATACGCAGTATTTT CASSYPGTSGVNTDTQYF
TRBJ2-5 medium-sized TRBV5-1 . TGCGCCAGCGGCGATGACAAGGGTGGGACCCAGTACTTC CASGDDKGGTQYF
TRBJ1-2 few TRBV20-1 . TGCAGTGCTAGAGATCGGGGCTACTATGGCTACACCTTC CSARDRGYYGYTF
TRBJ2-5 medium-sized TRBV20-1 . TGCAGTGCTAGGAGCCGGGACCTTGGGGAGACCCAGTACTTC CSARSRDLGETQYF
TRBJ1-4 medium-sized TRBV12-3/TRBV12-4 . TGTGCCAGCAGTTTGGGACTGGTAACTAATGAAAAACTGTTTTTT CASSLGLVTNEKLFF
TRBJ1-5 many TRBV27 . TGTGCCAGCAGTTTATCGACGGGACAGCCCCAGCATTTT CASSLSTGQPQHF
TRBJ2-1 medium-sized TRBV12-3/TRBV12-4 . TGTGCCAGCAGTCCCAGGGATGAGCAGTTCTTC CASSPRDEQFF
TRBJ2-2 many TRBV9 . TGTGCCAGCAGCGTAGAAGGAGGGATGTATCCCGGGGAGCTGTTTTTT CASSVEGGMYPGELFF
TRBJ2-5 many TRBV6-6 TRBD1 TGTGCCAGCAGTTACCGAAGATCCACAGGGGGAAGGCAGACCCAGTACTTC CASSYRRSTGGRQTQYF
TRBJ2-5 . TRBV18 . TGTGCCAGCTCACCACGCGGGGCAGGGGGAGACAAAGAGACCCAGTACTTC CASSPRGAGGDKETQYF
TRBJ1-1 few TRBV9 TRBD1 TGTGCCAGCAGCGCGGAGAGGGGGCAGAGTGCTTTCTTT CASSAERGQSAFF
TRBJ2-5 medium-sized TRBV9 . TGTGCCAGCAGCCAGGGCGGAGCAAGAGGGGAGACCCAGTACTTC CASSQGGARGETQYF
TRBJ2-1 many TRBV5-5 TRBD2 TGTGCCAGCAGAGCTTCGGGACTAGCGGGGGGCGAGCAGTTCTTC CASRASGLAGGEQFF
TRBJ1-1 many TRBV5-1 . TGCGCCAGCAGCCCCCCCGGCAGAGAACCTGAAGCTTTCTTT CASSPPGREPEAFF
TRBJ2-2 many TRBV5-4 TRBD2 TGTGCCAGCAGCTTCGTAGCGGGGGGAACCGGGGAGCTGTTTTTT CASSFVAGGTGELFF
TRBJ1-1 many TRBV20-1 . TGCAGTGCTAAAGGCTGGGAGGGGACTGAAGCTTTCTTT CSAKGWEGTEAFF
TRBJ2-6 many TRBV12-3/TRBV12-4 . TGTGCCAGCAGTTTAGTTGTCTCTGGGGCCAACGTCCTGACTTTC CASSLVVSGANVLTF
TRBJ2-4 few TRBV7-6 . TGTGCCAGCAGCTCACGACCCCCACAGGTACAACAGATTTCTCCGGAGGCCAAAAACATTCAGTACTTC CASSSRPPQVQQISPEAKNIQYF
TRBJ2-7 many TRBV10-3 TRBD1 TGTGCCATCAGTGGGACAGGGGCCGGACACTACGAGCAGTACTTC CAISGTGAGHYEQYF
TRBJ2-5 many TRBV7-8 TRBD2 TGTGCCAGCAGCTTAGACCATAGACGTCTAGCGGGGGGGAAGAAGGAGACCCAGTACTTC CASSLDHRRLAGGKKETQYF
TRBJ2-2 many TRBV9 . TGTGCCAGCAGCCCTTCTTTGGGCAGGATCCTTCCGAACACCGGGGAGCTGTTTTTT CASSPSLGRILPNTGELFF
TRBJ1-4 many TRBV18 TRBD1 TGTGCCAGCTCACCCCAGGGGGCTGGAAATGAAAAACTGTTTTTT CASSPQGAGNEKLFF
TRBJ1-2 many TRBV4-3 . TGCGCCAGCAGCCAAGGCCGACCAAAGGACTATGGCTACACCTTC CASSQGRPKDYGYTF
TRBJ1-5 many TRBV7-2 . TGTGCCAGCAGCTCCCGAGTTTCGGGGCCCCAGCATTTT CASSSRVSGPQHF
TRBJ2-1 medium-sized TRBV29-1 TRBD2 TGCAGCGTTCCGTGGGGAGCGGGGGACAAGAATGAGCAGTTCTTC CSVPWGAGDKNEQFF
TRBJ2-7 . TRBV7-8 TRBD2 TGTGCCAGCAGCTTTGCGGGGGGAACGGTCTACGAGCAGTACTTC CASSFAGGTVYEQYF
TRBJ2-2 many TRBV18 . TGTGCCAGCTCCCCCTCGTCGAACACCGGGGAGCTGTTTTTT CASSPSSNTGELFF
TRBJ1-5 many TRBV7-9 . TGTGCCAGCAGCTCCGACCGGGATTGGGAGCCCCAGCATTTT CASSSDRDWEPQHF
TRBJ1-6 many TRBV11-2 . TGTGCCAGCAGCGTAGACAGGCCGTACGGGGATTCACCCCTCCACTTT CASSVDRPYGDSPLHF
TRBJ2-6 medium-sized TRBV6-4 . TGTGCCAGCAGTGCGGACCCCCAGGGCTCTGGGGCCAACGTCCTGACTTTC CASSADPQGSGANVLTF
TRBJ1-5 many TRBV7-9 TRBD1 TGTGCCAGCAGCTTAACGACAGGGGGCGATCAGCCCCAGCATTTT CASSLTTGGDQPQHF
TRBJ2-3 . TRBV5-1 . TGCACCAGCAGCGCCTCGTCACAGACCTTCACAGATACGCAGTATTTT CTSSASSQTFTDTQYF
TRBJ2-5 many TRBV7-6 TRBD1 TGTGCCAGCAGCTTACGGGACAGACAGGAGACCCAGTACTTC CASSLRDRQETQYF
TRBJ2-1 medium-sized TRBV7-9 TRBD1 TGTGCCAGCAGCCGGGAGACAGGGGCGACCTACAATGAGCAGTTCTTC CASSRETGATYNEQFF
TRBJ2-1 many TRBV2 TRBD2 TGTGCCAGCAGTGAGCGACTAGCGGGGGCCTACAATGAGCAGTTCTTC CASSERLAGAYNEQFF
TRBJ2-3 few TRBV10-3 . TGTGCCATCAGTCCCACGGGTTCCACAGATACGCAGTATTTT CAISPTGSTDTQYF
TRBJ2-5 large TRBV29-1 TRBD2 TGCAGCTCCGAGGGAGGGACTAGCGGGTACGGGGGCATCGAGACCCAGTACTTC CSSEGGTSGYGGIETQYF
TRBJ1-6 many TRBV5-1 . TGCGCCAGCAACGAACGGGATGAGGCACCCCTCCACTTT CASNERDEAPLHF
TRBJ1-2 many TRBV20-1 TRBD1 TGCAGTGCTAGTTCACAGGGGAGTCTCTATGGCTACACCTTC CSASSQGSLYGYTF
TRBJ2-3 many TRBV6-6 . TGTGCCAGCAGCCCCTTGAGAGAGGGAGATACGCAGTATTTT CASSPLREGDTQYF
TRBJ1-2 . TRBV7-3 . . CASSFYICSARTGGNYGYTF
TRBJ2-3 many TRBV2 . TGTGCCAGCAGTTATTCGAATACGCAGTATTTT CASSYSNTQYF
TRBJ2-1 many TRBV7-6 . TGTGCCAGCAGCCTCGGGACGGTGGGGAATGAGCAGTTCTTC CASSLGTVGNEQFF
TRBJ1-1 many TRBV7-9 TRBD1 TGTGCCACCAAACTGGACAGGGGGACTGAAGCTTTCTTT CATKLDRGTEAFF
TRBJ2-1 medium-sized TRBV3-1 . TGTGCCAGCAGCCAAGCATTAGCGGCACACAATGAGCAGTTCTTC CASSQALAAHNEQFF
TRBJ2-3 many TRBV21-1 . TGTGCCAGCAGCAAAGCGGGGGGGTTTGCCGATACGCAGTATTTT CASSKAGGFADTQYF
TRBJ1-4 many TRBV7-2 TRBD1 TGTGCCAGCAGCCTGGGACAGGGAATCGGAAAACTGTTTTTT CASSLGQGIGKLFF
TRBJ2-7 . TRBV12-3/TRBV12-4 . TGTGCCAGCAGCCTATTTAGAGACATGTCTTACGAGCAGTACTTC CASSLFRDMSYEQYF
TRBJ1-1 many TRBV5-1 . TGCGCCAGCAGCTTGACAGGGAACACTGAAGCTTTCTTT CASSLTGNTEAFF
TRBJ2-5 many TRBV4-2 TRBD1 TGTGCCAGCAGCCAAGGGGACCGGGACAGGGATGAGACCCAGTACTTC CASSQGDRDRDETQYF
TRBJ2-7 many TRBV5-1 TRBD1 TGCGCCAGCAGCTCACTACCGGGACAGGTTAGCTACGAGCAGTACTTC CASSSLPGQVSYEQYF
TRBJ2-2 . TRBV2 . TGTGCCAGCAGAAGGAACACCGGGGAGCTGTTTTTT CASRRNTGELFF
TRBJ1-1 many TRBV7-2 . TGTGCCAGCAGTGGGAGCTTGAACACTGAAGCTTTCTTT CASSGSLNTEAFF